This TCR beta chain was recovered during a study of Graves' ophthalmopathy and Graves' hyperthyroidism. V was clipped by 3 bases and J by 5 bases, with 16 bases between them. The length of the CDR3 is 15 residues. CDR1 is LNHNV, CDR2 YYDKDF, per germline (reference sequence). RNA transcripts served as template for amplifying TCR beta CDR3 sequences. HTBI-primed RT-PCR formed the first round, and a multiplex PCR formed the second. TCRdb analysed the multiplex PCR reads with MiXCR anew, one entry per CDR3 protein. The profile shows about 700,000 distinct CDR3 sequences, 35% to 50% of them singletons. Ophthalmopathy-affected donors exhibited moderate-to-severe activity, CAS ≥3, NOSPECS ≥4, and duration under 3 months.

The J gene is TRBJ2-5, the V gene TRBV15; weak D call: TRBD2 (5 bases). This clonotype was obtained from an adult man with Graves' ophthalmopathy. Source material: peripheral blood. The CDR3 reads CATSSAGFTGETQYF. CDR3 DNA sequence: TGTGCCACCAGCAGTGCTGGCTTTACGGGGGAGACCCAGTACTTC. The full variable domain, with the rest looked up from reference TRBV15 and TRBJ2-5, is DAMVIQNPRYQVTQFGKPVTLSCSQTLNHNVMYWYQQKSSQAPKLLFHYYDKDFNNEADTPDNFQSRRPNTSFCFLDIRSPGLGDTAMYLCATSSAGFTGETQYFGPGTRLLVL.